Below are 25 T cell receptor beta chains sequenced from a single sample in a study of cytomegalovirus exposure and HLA in healthy donors. It was with 60 Vbeta and 13 Jbeta primers that the PCR ran. This table comes from immunoSEQ multiplex PCR, and its TCRdb copy is limited to in-frame clones, with some not included. The table shows 110,000 or so clones, with roughly 80% occurring only once. Sequenced: PBMCs. The receptors were sampled from a man aged 30 to 39 in good health and CMV-seropositive.

V gene TRBV5-1 combines with J gene TRBJ2-1; tentatively, D is TRBD2 (5 bases). This CDR3 contains 15 residues. Between the trimmed V and J ends, which lost 2 bases and 3 bases, there was a span of 12 bases. The germline gives CDR1 SGHRS, CDR2 YFSETQ. The CDR3 nucleotides read TGCGCCAGCAGCTTATCCGAGGGAATCTACAATGAGCAGTTCTTC. Translation: CASSLSEGIYNEQFF.

V is TRBV12-5 and J is TRBJ2-2; possibly TRBD1 for D (5 bases). Deletions cut 2 bases from V and 6 bases from J, with 7 bases between. The germline V gene has CDR1 LGHNT and CDR2 FRNRAP. The CDR3 is made up of 13 amino acids. The CDR3 bases are TGTGCTAGTGGTTTGAAGGGGTCCGGGGAGCTGTTTTTT. Translated: CASGLKGSGELFF.

The V gene is TRBV5-1, the J gene TRBJ2-1; 11 bases line up with TRBD1. The CDR3 is 15 amino acids. The ends lost 4 bases at V and 7 bases at J; junction bases unmatched: 7. CDR1 and CDR2 from the germline V gene are SGHRS and YFSETQ. In DNA form, the CDR3 reads TGCGCCAGCAGCGTGGGGACAGGGGGTTGGAATGAGCAGTTCTTC. It encodes CASSVGTGGWNEQFF.

The rearrangement uses TRBV9 and TRBJ2-1, with 12 nucleotides matching TRBD2. Trimming cost V 4 bases and J 2 bases; bases outside gene matches: 4. This CDR3 contains 16 residues. The V gene's germline CDR1 is SGDLS and CDR2 YYNGEE. CDR3 region: CASSLRLAGAYNEQFF. The CDR3 DNA sequence: TGTGCCAGCAGCCTTAGACTAGCGGGGGCCTACAATGAGCAGTTCTTC.

As to this clone: Other DNA variants within this sample encode the same CDR3. This sequence joins TRBV7-8 and TRBJ1-6; D is possibly TRBD1 (5 bases). Germline V gene sequence: CDR1 SGHVS, CDR2 FQNEAQ. The CDR3 consists of 16 residues. Trimming took off 5 bases at V and 0 bases at J, with 11 bases between the two ends. Here the CDR3 DNA reads TGTGCCAGCAGCCAACGGGGGAACTCCTATAATTCACCCCTCCACTTT. Protein sequence: CASSQRGNSYNSPLHF.

The CDR3 loop is CASSRGMLRYEQYF. The DNA of the CDR3 is TGTGCCAGCAGCCGGGGGATGTTACGCTACGAGCAGTACTTC. This chain uses TRBV13 with TRBJ2-7; weak D call: TRBD2 (6 bases). The CDR3 covers 14 residues. Germline V gene data show CDR1 as PRHDT and CDR2 as FYEKMQ (reference sequence). With 5 bases removed from V and 3 bases from J, the gap between germline ends came to 14 bases.

This chain connects TRBV9 to TRBJ2-7; TRBD2 agrees at 8 bases. Germline CDR1 is SGDLS and CDR2 is YYNGEE. This CDR3 is 15 amino acids long. The J segment lost 3 bases and the V segment lost 0 bases, leaving 5 bases of the junction unmatched. CDR3 DNA sequence: TGTGCCAGCAGCGTAGGAGGGACTAGTAACTACGAGCAGTACTTC. Translated: CASSVGGTSNYEQYF.

Of note for this clone: Being one base from a much bigger clone, this may be a read error. The genes are TRBV6-1 and TRBJ2-7; D might be TRBD1 (6 bases). Germline V gene sequence: CDR1 MNHNS, CDR2 SASEGT. The CDR3 covers 12 residues. V was shortened by 5 bases and J by 3 bases, with 8 bases between the two germline ends. CDR3 nucleotide sequence: TGTGCCAGCAGTCGGACAGACTACGAGCAGTACTTC. The encoded protein is CASSRTDYEQYF.

J is TRBJ2-7 and V is TRBV14; D perhaps matches TRBD1 (5 bases). CDR1 is SGHDN, CDR2 FVKESK, per germline. Trimming removed 3 bases from V and 6 bases from J, with 6 bases in between. This CDR3 contains 11 residues. For the CDR3, the DNA is TGTGCCAGCAGCCAGGGGCCCGAGCAGTACTTC. It codes for CASSQGPEQYF.

The rearrangement joins TRBV19 to TRBJ1-6; no definite D call. Trimming pared 1 base from V and 7 bases from J, leaving 11 bases between. CDR1 LNHDA and CDR2 SQIVND come from the germline V gene (reference sequence). This CDR3 is 15 amino acids long. The CDR3 bases are TGTGCCAGTAGTATAGCCGCAGGTTGGAATTCACCCCTCCACTTT. Amino acids: CASSIAAGWNSPLHF.

The chain carries TRBV7-9 and TRBJ2-7; 11 nucleotides line up with TRBD1. Germline assignment: CDR1 SEHNR and CDR2 FQNEAQ (reference sequence). The CDR3 sequence is 14 residues long. Unmatched junction bases numbered 4, after V lost 5 bases and J lost 4 bases. The CDR3 sequence is CASSPRDRGYEQYF. The CDR3 DNA sequence: TGTGCCAGCAGCCCGCGGGACAGGGGGTACGAGCAGTACTTC.

As for this clone: The sample contains more than one DNA sequence encoding this CDR3. This chain joins TRBV15 and TRBJ2-1; the match to TRBD2 covers 13 bases. The CDR3 consists of 18 residues. Germline V CDR1 and CDR2: LNHNV, YYDKDF (reference sequence). Germline trimming cut 1 base from V and 3 bases from J; bases unmatched to any gene: 6. The CDR3 sequence: CATSRGGTSGARYNEQFF. CDR3 nucleotide sequence: TGTGCCACCAGCAGAGGGGGGACTAGCGGGGCCCGCTACAATGAGCAGTTCTTC.

The CDR3 bases are TGTGCCAGCAGCACCGACAGGGGAAACACCATATATTTT. As protein: CASSTDRGNTIYF. V gene TRBV7-6 combines with J gene TRBJ1-3; possible D gene TRBD1, 6 bases. The CDR3 consists of 13 residues. CDR1 and CDR2 from the germline V gene are SGHVS and FNYEAQ. V was pared by 5 bases and J by 4 bases, with 9 bases between.

The rearrangement joins TRBV7-3 to TRBJ1-5, with D perhaps TRBD1 (6 bases). Germline lookup yields CDR1 SGHTA and CDR2 FQGTGA. The V end was cut by 6 bases, the J end by 7 bases, with 19 bases between. The CDR3 runs to 15 residues. CDR3 sequence reads: CASSPSGGRRQPQHF. CDR3 DNA sequence: TGTGCCAGCAGTCCCTCCGGGGGGCGCCGACAGCCCCAGCATTTT.

V is TRBV4-1 and J is TRBJ2-5; the match to TRBD1 covers 8 bases. The J call may be faulty, since TRBJ2-7 better matches the DNA end. Germline V gene data show CDR1 as MGHRA and CDR2 as YSYEKL. The length of the CDR3 is 17 residues. This CDR3 reads CASSQDLDRAPSYEQYF. CDR3 sequence (DNA): TGCGCCAGCAGCCAGGATTTGGACAGGGCCCCCTCCTACGAGCAGTACTTC.

The V gene is TRBV28, the J gene TRBJ1-1; D is ambiguous. Germline values: CDR1 MDHEN, CDR2 SYDVKM. The CDR3 contains 18 residues. V was pared by 1 base and J by 2 bases, with 20 bases between. This CDR3 reads CASSLFDGVPTQNTEAFF. The CDR3 coding sequence is TGTGCCAGCAGTTTATTTGACGGGGTCCCGACTCAAAACACTGAAGCTTTCTTT.

The chain has TRBV5-1 and TRBJ1-1, with D tentatively TRBD1 (5 bases). The CDR3 totals 14 residues. Per germline, CDR1 SGHRS and CDR2 YFSETQ. Between the trimmed V and J ends, which lost 4 bases and 1 base, there was a span of 11 bases. DNA for the CDR3: TGCGCCAGCAGCCCGACAGCCGGGAACACTGAAGCTTTCTTT. Translated, it gives CASSPTAGNTEAFF.

This chain connects TRBV7-9 to TRBJ2-5, with D perhaps TRBD1 (5 bases). Germline V gene lookup returns CDR1 SEHNR and CDR2 FQNEAQ (reference sequence). The length of the CDR3 is 16 residues. V lost 5 bases and J 2 bases, leaving 18 bases between the germline ends. CDR3 protein: CASSNFRAGNQETQYF. DNA of the CDR3: TGTGCCAGCAGCAATTTCAGGGCAGGGAATCAAGAGACCCAGTACTTC.

This chain connects TRBV2 to TRBJ1-2; no reliable D call. Between the trimmed V and J ends, which lost 7 bases and 1 base, there was a span of 13 bases. Germline CDR1 SNHLY, CDR2 FYNNEI. The CDR3 extends over 14 amino acids. The CDR3 DNA reads TGTGCCAGCACCTCTGGACGGGGTAACTATGGCTACACCTTC. Protein sequence: CASTSGRGNYGYTF.

The chain uses TRBV4-3 and TRBJ2-1; 9 bases agree with TRBD2. The CDR3 has 17 residues. Trimming removed 0 bases from V and 3 bases from J; junction bases left unmatched: 6. Germline V gene sequence: CDR1 LGHNA, CDR2 YSLEER. CDR3 amino acids: CASSQEAGGPYYNEQFF. CDR3 in DNA: TGCGCCAGCAGCCAAGAAGCGGGAGGACCCTACTACAATGAGCAGTTCTTC.

This clone appeared a single time. V and J are TRBV4-1 and TRBJ1-1; D ambiguous. CDR1 MGHRA and CDR2 YSYEKL come from the germline V gene. Trimming removed 0 bases from V and 2 bases from J, with 19 bases in between. This CDR3 is built from 18 residues. This chain's CDR3 is CASSQDGAWNAINTEAFF. CDR3 in DNA: TGCGCCAGCAGCCAAGACGGAGCTTGGAACGCCATTAACACTGAAGCTTTCTTT.

The chain uses TRBV10-1 and TRBJ2-7, with 7 bases matching TRBD1. The V gene end was trimmed by 3 bases and the J gene end by 6 bases; junction bases not matched to a gene: 8. Germline V gene data show CDR1 as WNHNN and CDR2 as SYGVQD (reference sequence). The CDR3 is 14 residues long. This chain's CDR3 is CASSDGRAGGEQYF. The DNA of the CDR3 is TGCGCCAGCAGTGACGGGCGGGCAGGGGGCGAGCAGTACTTC.

The chain employs TRBV7-2 and TRBJ2-5, with a weak D call TRBD2 (6 bases). Per germline, CDR1 SGHTA and CDR2 FQGNSA. There are 17 residues in the CDR3. Trimming left V 5 bases short and J 0 bases short, with 19 bases between. For the CDR3, the DNA is TGTGCCAGCAGCATAGGACATGGAGGGTTGGACCAAGAGACCCAGTACTTC. Residues: CASSIGHGGLDQETQYF.

This chain connects TRBV2 to TRBJ1-5; 8 nucleotides match TRBD1. V was clipped by 8 bases and J by 0 bases; unmatched bases: 9. Germline loops: CDR1 SNHLY, CDR2 FYNNEI. CDR3 size: 16 residues. CDR3: CASLAGTGNSNQPQHF. The CDR3 DNA follows: TGTGCCAGCCTCGCGGGGACAGGTAATAGCAATCAGCCCCAGCATTTT.

DNA for the CDR3: TGTGCTAGTGGCCCTGGGCCGGGGAAGGGCTACACCTTC. It codes for CASGPGPGKGYTF. J is TRBJ1-2 and V is TRBV12-5; D is undetermined. V dropped 6 bases and J dropped 8 bases, with 16 bases sitting between them. The CDR3 has 13 amino acids. Germline assignment: CDR1 LGHNT and CDR2 FRNRAP.